Below, 30 T cell receptor beta chains from the same sample are listed, as sequenced in a study of T cell changes during pregnancy in multiple sclerosis. The repertoire was sequenced with immunoSEQ multiplex PCR; TCRdb's copy has only in-frame clones and lacks some. The sample yields over 50,000 clones, around 93% seen once. The sample in question was peripheral blood, obtained in the first trimester of pregnancy. Every receptor here comes from a female donor with multiple sclerosis, enrolled in a pregnancy study.

V and J are TRBV28 and TRBJ2-2, with 12 nucleotides matching TRBD2. The V gene end was trimmed by 1 base and the J gene end by 5 bases; junction bases not matched to a gene: 8. Germline V gene data show CDR1 as MDHEN and CDR2 as SYDVKM. The CDR3 sequence is 18 residues long. CDR3 protein: CASSLFVLAGGRTGELFF. The CDR3 bases are TGTGCCAGCAGTTTATTCGTTCTAGCGGGAGGGCGGACCGGGGAGCTGTTTTTT.

The chain recombines TRBV27 with TRBJ1-2, with D possibly being TRBD1 (6 bases). The germline V gene has CDR1 MNHEY and CDR2 SMNVEV (reference sequence). V was shortened by 0 bases and J by 5 bases, with 13 bases between the two germline ends. The CDR3 sequence is 15 residues long. As DNA, the CDR3 is TGTGCCAGCAGTTTATCCCCGGACAGCAGATATGGCTACACCTTC. It codes for CASSLSPDSRYGYTF.

The table lists this clone with a count of one. CDR3 sequence (DNA): TGTGCCAGCAGCCAACCGAGCGGGAGCTACGAGCAGTACTTC. Encoded protein: CASSQPSGSYEQYF. The chain is built from TRBV4-2 and TRBJ2-7, with 8 nucleotides matching TRBD2. V lost 2 bases, J lost 3 bases, and 3 bases stayed unmatched. The CDR3 is 14 residues long. From germline, CDR1 is LGHNA and CDR2 YNFKEQ.

V is TRBV6-1 and J is TRBJ2-7, with D uncertain. The germline CDR1 and CDR2 sequences are MNHNS and SASEGT. Trimming removed 1 base at V and 9 bases at J, with 7 bases between. The CDR3 runs to 11 residues. The CDR3 coding sequence is TGTGCCAGCAGTGAAGTTGCGCGGCAGTACTTC. This codes for CASSEVARQYF.

The rearrangement links TRBV2 to TRBJ2-1, with 13 bases identical to TRBD2. V lost 6 bases, J lost 3 bases, and 2 bases stayed unmatched. The V gene's germline CDR1 is SNHLY and CDR2 FYNNEI. This CDR3 contains 15 residues. As DNA, the CDR3 is TGTGCCAGCAGACTAGCGGGAGGGGTCTACAATGAGCAGTTCTTC. This codes for CASRLAGGVYNEQFF.

The chain links TRBV6-5 to TRBJ2-1; TRBD2 might be the D (5 bases). Deletions cut 6 bases from V and 0 bases from J, with 12 bases between. Germline V gives CDR1 MNHEY, CDR2 SVGAGI. There are 15 residues in the CDR3. The CDR3 loop is CASRFEGNSYNEQFF. The DNA of the CDR3 is TGTGCCAGCAGATTCGAGGGAAACTCCTACAATGAGCAGTTCTTC.

The CDR3 here is CASSQGTGSGELFF. The CDR3 nucleotides are TGTGCCAGCAGCCAAGGGACAGGGTCCGGGGAGCTGTTTTTT. This chain connects TRBV14 to TRBJ2-2; TRBD1 agrees at 8 bases. The CDR3 has 14 residues. The J segment lost 6 bases and the V segment lost 1 base, leaving 1 base of the junction unmatched. In germline, CDR1 is SGHDN, CDR2 FVKESK.

The rearrangement links TRBV19 to TRBJ2-5, with a possible D match to TRBD1 (6 bases). From germline, CDR1 is LNHDA and CDR2 SQIVND (reference sequence). The ends were cut back, 8 bases at V and 3 bases at J, with 13 bases in the middle. The CDR3 has 13 amino acids. As DNA, the CDR3 is TGTGCCAGTGGAAGGGGGACCGAAGAGACCCAGTACTTC. This gives the protein CASGRGTEETQYF.

The rearrangement joins TRBV11-2 to TRBJ2-7; D gene uncertain. V was trimmed by 3 bases and J by 3 bases, leaving 6 bases between them. CDR3 length: 12 residues. CDR1 and CDR2 from the germline V gene are SGHAT and FQNNGV. CDR3 residues: CASSFSLYEQYF. CDR3 sequence (DNA): TGTGCCAGCAGCTTTTCCCTCTACGAGCAGTACTTC. Supplemented by reference TRBV11-2 and TRBJ2-7, the full variable domain reads EAGVAQSPRYKIIEKRQSVAFWCNPISGHATLYWYQQILGQGPKLLIQFQNNGVVDDSQLPKDRFSAERLKGVDSTLKIQPAKLEDSAVYLCASSFSLYEQYFGPGTRLTVT.

The sample holds a few counts of this clone. V is TRBV7-2 and J is TRBJ1-5; unclear D gene. The V end was cut by 2 bases, the J end by 0 bases, with 8 bases between. The CDR3 contains 15 residues. Germline assignment: CDR1 SGHTA and CDR2 FQGNSA. CDR3 protein: CASSLSPYSNQPQHF. In DNA, the CDR3 is TGTGCCAGCAGCTTATCTCCGTATAGCAATCAGCCCCAGCATTTT.

The chain recombines TRBV5-1 with TRBJ2-7; 8 bases match TRBD2. The CDR3 has 14 residues. Germline trimming cut 6 bases from V and 6 bases from J; bases unmatched to any gene: 11. In germline, CDR1 is SGHRS, CDR2 YFSETQ. The CDR3 region has the DNA TGCGCCAGCACCCCACGGGGGGGCCTTAGCGAGCAGTACTTC. Protein sequence: CASTPRGGLSEQYF.

V gene TRBV6-6 combines with J gene TRBJ2-1; possible D gene TRBD2, 6 bases. The CDR3 has 15 amino acids. Germline CDR1 MNHNY, CDR2 SVGAGI (reference sequence). Between the trimmed V and J ends, which lost 4 bases and 0 bases, there was a span of 10 bases. The CDR3, as DNA: TGTGCCAGCAGTTTACGGGAGAGCTCCTACAATGAGCAGTTCTTC. Its protein is CASSLRESSYNEQFF.

The chain combines TRBV21-1 with TRBJ1-3. TRBV21-1 is a known pseudogene. The CDR3 extends over 15 amino acids. DNA for the CDR3: TGTGCCAGCAGCGTCCGGACTGTTTCTGGAAACACCATATATTTT. This translates into CASSVRTVSGNTIYF.

In DNA form, the CDR3 reads TGTGCCAGCAGTTACGGGGCAGAGAAAGAAGCTTTCTTT. This codes for CASSYGAEKEAFF. The J gene is TRBJ1-1, the V gene TRBV6-5, with D perhaps TRBD1 (5 bases). The CDR3 length is 13 residues. V lost 2 bases and J lost 8, with 12 bases in between. Germline CDR1 and CDR2: MNHEY and SVGAGI.

This clone was recorded once. This sequence joins TRBV4-1 and TRBJ2-1, with 12 bases identical to TRBD2. The junction had 2 bases not matched to a gene; V was cut back by 1 base and J by 7 bases. CDR3 length: 15 amino acids. Germline V CDR1 and CDR2: MGHRA, YSYEKL. The CDR3 DNA reads as TGCGCCAGCAGCCAAGGGACTAGCGGGATGAATGAGCAGTTCTTC. This translates into CASSQGTSGMNEQFF.

The chain uses TRBV10-3 and TRBJ2-7; 11 bases are shared with TRBD2. Trimming at V came to 0 bases and at J to 2 bases, leaving 6 bases not matched to a gene. The CDR3 has 17 residues. Looked up from germline, CDR1 is ENHRY and CDR2 is SYGVKD. The CDR3 region has the DNA TGTGCCATCAGTGAGTCGACTCCACTAGCGGGGGCCTACGAGCAGTACTTC. This translates into CAISESTPLAGAYEQYF.

J is TRBJ2-6 and V is TRBV5-1; TRBD1 is a possible D gene (6 bases). The germline V gene encodes CDR1 SGHRS and CDR2 YFSETQ. Trimming shortened V by 0 bases and J by 2 bases, and 9 bases separated the two germline ends. The CDR3 length is 16 residues. The CDR3 here is CASSLVQGTGANVLTF. The CDR3 region has the DNA TGCGCCAGCAGCTTGGTTCAGGGGACTGGGGCCAACGTCCTGACTTTC.

The gene calls are TRBV7-2 and TRBJ2-1; 7 bases line up with TRBD2. CDR3 length equals 16 residues. Losses at the gene ends were 1 base for V and 6 bases for J; bases not matched to a gene: 9. Germline V gene data show CDR1 as SGHTA and CDR2 as FQGNSA. In DNA, the CDR3 is TGTGCCAGCAGCTTAGACCCCTCGCGCGGGGGCAATGAGCAGTTCTTC. As protein: CASSLDPSRGGNEQFF.

The rearrangement uses TRBV5-4 and TRBJ2-7, with D possibly matching TRBD1 (6 bases). CDR1 is SGHNT, CDR2 YYREEE, per germline (reference sequence). V lost 4 bases and J 0 bases, leaving 14 bases between the germline ends. The CDR3 consists of 15 residues. This CDR3 reads CASSPPGQSSYEQYF. Here the CDR3 DNA reads TGTGCCAGCAGCCCTCCGGGACAAAGCTCCTACGAGCAGTACTTC.

This chain links TRBV29-1 with TRBJ1-5; D possibly corresponds to TRBD1 (5 bases). Germline V CDR1 and CDR2: SQVTM, ANQGSEA. The CDR3 has 13 amino acids. Deletions cut 4 bases from V and 5 bases from J, with 12 bases between. The CDR3 DNA sequence: TGCAGCGTTGGGGGCCGAGGCGATCAGCCCCAGCATTTT. Its protein is CSVGGRGDQPQHF.

V gene TRBV2 combines with J gene TRBJ2-2, with 9 positions matching TRBD2. Germline CDR1 and CDR2: SNHLY and FYNNEI. CDR3 length: 15 amino acids. Trimming at V came to 7 bases and at J to 6 bases, leaving 9 bases not matched to a gene. The CDR3 reads CASNGGLAVAGELFF. The CDR3 region has the DNA TGTGCCAGCAACGGGGGACTAGCCGTCGCCGGGGAGCTGTTTTTT. The full variable domain, in which reference TRBV2 and TRBJ2-2 provide the parts outside the CDR3, is EPEVTQTPSHQVTQMGQEVILRCVPISNHLYFYWYRQILGQKVEFLVSFYNNEISEKSEIFDDQFSVERPDGSNFTLKIRSTKLEDSAMYFCASNGGLAVAGELFFGEGSRLTVL.

The genes are TRBV29-1 and TRBJ2-7, with TRBD2 identical over 11 bases. V gave up 6 bases and J gave up 2 bases; unmatched junction bases: 6. The CDR3 is made up of 14 amino acids. Germline loops: CDR1 SQVTM, CDR2 ANQGSEA. The CDR3 here is CSVKLAGVAYEQYF. CDR3 DNA: TGCAGCGTGAAACTAGCGGGGGTGGCCTACGAGCAGTACTTC.

The rearrangement uses TRBV11-1 and TRBJ2-7; D is uncertain. The germline V gene encodes CDR1 SGHAT and CDR2 FQDESV (reference sequence). The germline V and J ends were trimmed by 5 bases and 5 bases, with 13 bases remaining between them. The CDR3 has 13 residues. CDR3 residues: CASSPPGVDEQYF. CDR3 nucleotide sequence: TGTGCCAGCAGCCCTCCCGGTGTTGACGAGCAGTACTTC.

J is TRBJ1-4 and V is TRBV27, with 7 positions matching TRBD1. In germline, CDR1 is MNHEY, CDR2 SMNVEV (reference sequence). This CDR3 comprises 13 residues. V lost 6 bases and J lost 8; bases outside the gene matches: 6. The CDR3, as DNA: TGTGCCAGCAGAGACAGGGTTGAAGAAAAACTGTTTTTT. Translated, it gives CASRDRVEEKLFF.

This clone came up once. This CDR3 reads CASSHDFGLAGNEQFF. The CDR3 DNA is TGCGCCAGCAGCCATGATTTTGGACTAGCGGGAAATGAGCAGTTCTTC. The chain couples TRBV4-3 to TRBJ2-1; 12 bases are a match to TRBD2. Trimming took 3 bases from V and 7 from J; bases not matched to a gene: 7. Germline V gives CDR1 LGHNA, CDR2 YSLEER. The CDR3 is made up of 16 amino acids.

For the CDR3, the DNA is TGTGCCAGCAGCCTGATGACAGTTGGGTACCAAGAGACCCAGTACTTC. Its protein product is CASSLMTVGYQETQYF. V gene TRBV5-6 combines with J gene TRBJ2-5; D is possibly TRBD1 (5 bases). The CDR3 totals 16 residues. Germline assignment: CDR1 SGHDT and CDR2 YYEEEE. V shed 4 bases and J shed 0 bases, with 16 bases lying between them.

This chain uses TRBV12-2 with TRBJ2-7; the table calls TRBD1, which could not be checked here. TRBV12-2 is annotated as a pseudogene. This CDR3 region has 18 residues. CDR3 protein: CASRLSFLPMGQTYEQYF. Here the CDR3 DNA reads TGTGCAAGTCGCTTATCCTTTCTCCCGATGGGACAGACCTACGAGCAGTACTTC.

The chain combines TRBV9 with TRBJ1-2, with a possible D match to TRBD1 (5 bases). The germline V and J ends were trimmed by 6 bases and 5 bases, with 14 bases remaining between them. CDR1 is SGDLS and CDR2 is YYNGEE in the germline V gene. This CDR3 region has 13 residues. The CDR3 loop reads CASTTLGTYGYTF. CDR3 sequence (DNA): TGTGCCAGCACCACCCTTGGGACTTATGGCTACACCTTC.

This rearrangement joins TRBV4-2 to TRBJ2-7; TRBD1 is a possible D gene (5 bases). Germline V lookup: CDR1 LGHNA, CDR2 YNFKEQ. V shed 0 bases and J shed 2 bases, with 8 bases lying between them. The CDR3 loop spans 14 amino acids. In nucleotides, the CDR3 is TGTGCCAGCAGCCAAGATAAAGGGGCCTACGAGCAGTACTTC. It codes for CASSQDKGAYEQYF.

This chain joins TRBV5-5 and TRBJ1-2; no clear D gene. This CDR3 is 11 amino acids long. Germline V gene data show CDR1 as SGHKS and CDR2 as YYEKEE (reference sequence). V was cut by 0 bases and J by 6 bases, with 3 bases left in between. CDR3 loop: CASSLADGYTF. Here the CDR3 DNA reads TGTGCCAGCAGCTTGGCAGATGGCTACACCTTC.